This T cell receptor beta chain was found in a study of blood T cells in healthy people across ages. The V end lost 3 bases, the J end lost 9 bases, and 6 bases lay between the germline ends. The length of the CDR3 is 12 residues. Combining a sample-barcoded 5' primer with a J-beta primer mix, a second PCR ran for roughly 7 to 11 cycles. TCRdb called the 5' RACE reads again in MiXCR, with one record for every CDR3 protein. The sample contains around 790,000 distinct CDR3 sequences, approximately 48% of which appear only once. Per sample, no less than 5 micrograms of total RNA were extracted. With regard to this clonotype: The conserved final phenylalanine or tryptophan is absent from the CDR3, which likely points to a read error.

This receptor was obtained from a man in his sixties in good health. Sequencing was performed on blood. The chain carries TRBV12-3 or TRBV12-4 and TRBJ1-6; D unresolved. The CDR3, as DNA: TGTGCCAGCAGTTTTGAGAGTTCACCCCTCCACTTA. It codes for CASSFESSPLHL.